The sequence of this T cell receptor beta chain was determined in a study of shared clonotypes between healthy human individuals. Study observations and caveats: Generation of non-shared clonotypes was less probable than generation of clonotypes shared by all four donors.

The naive CD8 subset, CD45RO-negative cells positively selected for CCR7, excluded terminally differentiated effector memory CD45RA+ cells. Here immunoSEQ multiplex PCR was the method, and the copy in TCRdb shows in-frame clones only, minus some. The sample comprises around 600,000 clones, roughly 98% of which are singletons, and 0.3% rests with the top ten. This CDR3 is 16 amino acids long. Trimming took 6 bases from V and 0 from J; bases not matched to a gene: 8. Germline values: CDR1 MDHEN, CDR2 SYDVKM. To note about this clone: Its antigen is not identified.

The V gene is TRBV28, the J gene TRBJ1-5; 7 bases align to TRBD1. Sequencing was done on a sample of naive CD8+ T cells sorted from blood. The sequence was obtained from a man younger than 40 in good health. CDR3 bases: TGTGCCAGCAGCCGGGACAGCCTCAATAGCAATCAGCCCCAGCATTTT. This sequence encodes CASSRDSLNSNQPQHF.